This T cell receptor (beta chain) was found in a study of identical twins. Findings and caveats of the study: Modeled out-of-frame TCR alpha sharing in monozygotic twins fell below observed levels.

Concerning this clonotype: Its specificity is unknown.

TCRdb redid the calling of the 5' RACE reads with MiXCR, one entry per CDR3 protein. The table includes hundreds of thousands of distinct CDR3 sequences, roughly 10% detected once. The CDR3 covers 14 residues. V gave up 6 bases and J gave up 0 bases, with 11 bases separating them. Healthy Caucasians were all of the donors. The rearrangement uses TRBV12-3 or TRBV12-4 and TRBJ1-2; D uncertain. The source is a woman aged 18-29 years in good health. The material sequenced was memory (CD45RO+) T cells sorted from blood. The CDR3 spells CASSLTRSNYGYTF. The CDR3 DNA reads TGTGCCAGCAGCCTAACCCGGTCTAACTATGGCTACACCTTC.